This TCR beta chain was obtained from a study of low-dose radiotherapy and immunotherapy resistance in tumors. Germline V CDR1 and CDR2: SGDLS, YYNGEE. The CDR3 is 14 residues long. V gave up 3 bases and J gave up 5 bases, with 14 bases separating them. Described time point: after trial treatment. Sample treatment: LDRT plus nivolumab, ipilimumab, low-dose cyclophosphamide and aspirin (RACIN trial). There are many counts of this clonotype. TRAV- and TRBV-specific primers, spanning alpha and beta chains, primed first-strand cDNA. TCRs underwent around 18 PCR cycles of amplification with a constant-region primer and V-primer adapter. TCRdb reprocessed the reads via MiXCR and lists one record per CDR3 protein. The sample has roughly 38,000 distinct CDR3 sequences; less than 25% are singletons.

The chain links TRBV9 to TRBJ1-1; D possibly corresponds to TRBD1 (5 bases). This TCR came from a female donor with ovarian cancer. The sample here was PBMCs, taken after low-dose radiotherapy plus immunotherapy. CDR3: CASSGWGGETEAFF. DNA for the CDR3: TGTGCCAGCAGCGGATGGGGGGGGGAGACTGAAGCTTTCTTT.